This T cell receptor (beta chain) was sequenced in a study of blood T cell repertoires in COVID-19 (dated by TCRdb to between 2020 and 2021). About the investigation overall: The collaborator samples originated in the United States, Italy and Spain and spanned the acute and convalescent phases of COVID-19. Deeply sampled blood TCRbeta repertoires from subjects exposed to, actively infected with, or recovered from COVID-19 were included in the dataset. Where available, HLA class I and class II types were taken from metadata supplied by the sample provider and were not determined by assay-based typing. The samples were drawn from the first 160 participants of the ongoing ImmuneRACE study and from over 950 subjects provided by 6 global collaborators. The material from the prospective study consisted of cDNA or gDNA derived from T cells, B-cell-depleted T cells, or PBMCs. Nearly every sample came with metadata listing a de-identified subject ID, COVID-19 status, age in years and sex. The repertoires were made available in a free public database intended to serve as a resource for research on the immune response to SARS-CoV-2. Study-wide conclusions, independent of this receptor: How much clinical and demographic metadata was included differed by source and by participant, and the metadata was provided uncurated.

Participants in the prospective study were aged about 18 to 89 years, lived in approximately 26 United States geographic areas, and enrolled through a virtual design. Cohort assignment in the prospective study relied on participant-reported clinical history from a screening survey and a study questionnaire. Mobile phlebotomists in the prospective study collected whole blood, serum and a nasopharyngeal or oropharyngeal swab from every participant. Additional blood draws and questionnaires over a 2-month period could optionally be provided by prospective study participants. Before DNA extraction, blood samples from the prospective study were shipped at room temperature or frozen. Regarding this clone: No cognate antigen has been identified for it. Base-call qualities are not available, and no considerably larger clone is one nucleotide away.

The immunoSEQ Assay, a bias-controlled multiplex PCR, was used to amplify TCRbeta CDR3 regions from genomic DNA. The study's processing was this. The number of nucleated cells in each sample was estimated from the amplification of reference gene primers within the assay. To quantify the absolute abundance of each unique TCRbeta CDR3 rearrangement, sequence reads were collapsed and filtered. For each sample, productive Simpson clonality was calculated as the square root of Simpson's diversity index over productive rearrangements. This immuneACCESS table, as held by TCRdb, lists in-frame sequences with V and J called but not all clones. Of the missing ones, under half trace to an unresolved V gene in checked studies; the others have no known cause. That table is the source of V, J and clone size, and D and trimming were worked out from the DNA. For this sample there are 300,000 to 400,000 clones; roughly 88% appear just once. 0.9% to 1% of the sample belongs to the ten largest clones.

Trimming takes 5 bases off V and 8 bases off J; junction bases not matched to a gene: 7. Including the terminal cysteine and phenylalanine, the CDR3 comprises 13 residues. Only CDR3 DNA remains: 39 bases, in frame from the first base. The sequenced sample consisted of PBMCs or T cells enriched from blood (not recorded which). The sequence derives from a woman aged 25 to 39 with acute COVID-19. The V and J genes are TRBV12-3 or TRBV12-4 and TRBJ1-2; 8 central bases correspond to TRBD1. The CDR3 region: CASSPGQGGGYTF. The DNA sequence is TGTGCCAGCAGTCCCGGACAGGGAGGCGGCTACACCTTC.